This record looks at one T cell receptor (beta chain) sequence and its context. Antigen specificity is unknown. Making the TCR beta libraries involved quantitative 5'-RACE with molecular barcodes. TCRdb re-called the 5' RACE reads through MiXCR, storing one row per CDR3 protein. Altogether about 420,000 distinct CDR3 sequences are present, 20% to 25% being singletons, with the ten largest covering about a sixth. This sample is part of a study of CD8 T cells in ankylosing spondylitis. The V and J ends lost 3 bases and 0 bases, in that order; junction bases with no gene match: 2. This CDR3 spans 16 amino acids. Germline CDR1 SGHRS, CDR2 YFSETQ. Whole-study findings and limits: Past studies reported some motif variants in reactive arthritis synovial fluid and blood. Disease-associated clones were reportedly significantly overrepresented in matched ankylosing spondylitis synovial fluid. One TCR beta motif, made up of roughly eight highly homologous variants, appeared characteristic of ankylosing spondylitis blood.

The source of this sequence is a male donor with ankylosing spondylitis. The specimen sequenced was blood, either unsorted or a sorted T cell fraction (not recorded which). V gene TRBV5-1 combines with J gene TRBJ2-2; 10 bases are shared with TRBD1. CDR3 amino acids: CASSSGTGANTGELFF. In nucleotides, the CDR3 is TGCGCCAGCAGCTCCGGGACAGGGGCGAACACCGGGGAGCTGTTTTTT.